This section outlines one T cell receptor (beta chain) sequence together with its context. The sample is drawn from a study of shared clonotypes between healthy human individuals. Measured with immunoSEQ multiplex PCR; TCRdb has only the in-frame clones, and not every one. The profile shows over a million clones, approximately 98.5% of them singletons. The CDR3 covers 16 residues. The V gene lost 0 bases and the J gene lost 0 bases, with 12 bases spanning the gap. The germline gives CDR1 GTSNPN, CDR2 SVGIG (reference sequence). Material: naive CD4+ T cells sorted from blood. The subset here: CD45RA+ positively selected. This clonotype was obtained from a man younger than 45 in good health. The chain is built from TRBV30 and TRBJ2-4; D uncertain. CDR3 sequence (DNA): TGTGCCTGGAGTGTACGAAGGGCCCTAGCCAAAAACATTCAGTACTTC. Encoded protein: CAWSVRRALAKNIQYF.